The text below deals with one T cell receptor (beta chain). This sample stems from a study of blood T cell repertoires in COVID-19. About the study: Donors in the United States, Italy and Spain gave samples during acute or convalescent COVID-19. In each case, the material was cDNA or gDNA derived from T cells, B-cell-depleted T cells, or PBMCs.

In the study's own analysis: For nucleated cells, counts were estimated from reference gene primer amplification. Measured with immunoSEQ multiplex PCR; TCRdb has only the in-frame clones, and not every one. The DNA gave D and trimming, while V, J and clone size come from that table. The repertoire holds about 43,000 clones, with around 80% as singletons. CDR1 is ENHRY, CDR2 SYGVKD, per germline. The CDR3 runs to 14 residues. Trimming pared 2 bases from V and 1 base from J, leaving 8 bases between. The source material was peripheral blood. The chain links TRBV10-3 to TRBJ1-2; weak D call: TRBD1 (5 bases). This clonotype was sampled from a woman aged 55-75 years with acute or convalescent COVID-19. This CDR3 reads CAISEGAGNYGYTF. The CDR3 DNA is TGTGCCATCAGTGAGGGGGCAGGTAACTATGGCTACACCTTC.